The clone carrying this T cell receptor beta chain has a handful of counts. The antigen is unknown. This sample is drawn from a study of beta chain features in type 1 diabetes. General study findings and limits: VDJ junctions from type 1 diabetes patients carried fewer insertions and larger deletions. TCRB CDR3 length was moderately but significantly reduced in all four CD4+ subsets of Type 1 diabetes patients. It was possible that PCR favored shorter templates, equally so in patients and controls.

Expressed TCRB transcripts were sequenced because the entire RNA isolate underwent reverse transcription. Libraries were prepared by immunoSEQ multiplex PCR; TCRdb keeps only in-frame clonotypes and omits some of them. The data show approximately 360,000 clones, around 13% seen once. The TCR originated in a young woman with type 1 diabetes. Sequencing was performed on naive CD4+ T cells from blood.

CDR3 sequence reads: CASSRWNEQFF. CDR3 DNA sequence: TGTGCCAGCAGCAGGTGGAATGAGCAGTTCTTC. The V call is TRBV27, the J call TRBJ2-1; D not certain. The V end was cut by 6 bases, the J end by 7 bases, with 7 bases between. CDR1 and CDR2 from the germline V gene are MNHEY and SMNVEV (reference sequence). This CDR3 contains 11 residues.